Shown below are 8 T cell receptor beta chains from a single sample sequenced in a study of a mutant IDH1 vaccine in newly diagnosed glioma. Assay: immunoSEQ multiplex PCR; the TCRdb copy retains only in-frame clones and omits some. The data contain over 80,000 clones, over 85% of them singletons. The time point is: baseline, week 1 (first vaccination visit). The sample's treatment: pre-vaccination baseline after standard-of-care therapy. The sequencing used PBMCs, collected from a glioma patient treated with radiotherapy, temozolomide or both. These receptor sequences come from a woman in her 50s with glioma.

The CDR3 here is CATRHYGYTF. For the CDR3, the DNA is TGTGCCACCCGGCACTATGGCTACACCTTC. The chain uses TRBV27 and TRBJ1-2; D not certain. V was trimmed by 10 bases and J by 3 bases, leaving 6 bases between them. Germline V gene lookup returns CDR1 MNHEY and CDR2 SMNVEV (reference sequence). The length of the CDR3 is 10 residues.

This clone occurred a few times. The rearrangement joins TRBV5-4 to TRBJ1-4, with D perhaps matching TRBD1 (5 bases). Germline values: CDR1 SGHNT, CDR2 YYREEE (reference sequence). V dropped 2 bases and J dropped 6 bases, with 11 bases sitting between them. This CDR3 is 14 amino acids long. The CDR3 DNA reads as TGTGCCAGCAGCTTTAAGGGGACCGATGAAAAACTGTTTTTT. Translation gives CASSFKGTDEKLFF. The full variable domain, in which reference TRBV5-4 and TRBJ1-4 provide the parts outside the CDR3, is ETGVTQSPTHLIKTRGQQVTLRCSSQSGHNTVSWYQQALGQGPQFIFQYYREEENGRGNFPPRFSGLQFPNYSSELNVNALELDDSALYLCASSFKGTDEKLFFGSGTQLSVL.

V is TRBV27 and J is TRBJ2-7; D is possibly TRBD1 (6 bases). In germline, CDR1 is MNHEY, CDR2 SMNVEV (reference sequence). V was pared by 2 bases and J by 5 bases, with 16 bases between. The CDR3 is 15 amino acids. The CDR3 reads CASSLRLDSWNEQYF. CDR3 in DNA: TGTGCCAGCAGTTTACGCCTGGACAGTTGGAACGAGCAGTACTTC.

The J gene is TRBJ2-3, the V gene TRBV5-6, with D perhaps matching TRBD2 (5 bases). The V gene lost 1 base and the J gene lost 4 bases, with 13 bases spanning the gap. Germline CDR1 reads SGHDT; CDR2 reads YYEEEE. The CDR3 is made up of 15 amino acids. CDR3 amino acids: CASSLFEGVADTQYF. The DNA for the CDR3 is TGTGCCAGCAGCTTGTTCGAGGGAGTGGCAGATACGCAGTATTTT.

The rearrangement joins TRBV6-4 to TRBJ1-1; D unresolved. The CDR3 has 13 residues. CDR1 and CDR2 from the germline V gene are MRHNA and SNTAGT. The ends were cut back, 6 bases at V and 0 bases at J, with 8 bases in the middle. The CDR3 DNA sequence: TGTGCCAGCAGATCGGAATTGAACACTGAAGCTTTCTTT. The encoded protein is CASRSELNTEAFF.

The V and J genes are TRBV11-2 and TRBJ1-1; weak D call: TRBD1 (5 bases). Germline CDR1 reads SGHAT; CDR2 reads FQNNGV. V was cut by 5 bases and J by 5 bases, with 9 bases left in between. This CDR3 contains 12 residues. CDR3: CASSPGGTEAFF. DNA of the CDR3: TGTGCCAGCAGCCCCGGGGGGACTGAAGCTTTCTTT.

J is TRBJ2-1 and V is TRBV10-3, with a tentative D call TRBD2 (5 bases). V was cut by 8 bases and J by 0 bases, with 8 bases left in between. The CDR3 length is 13 residues. CDR1 ENHRY and CDR2 SYGVKD come from the germline V gene. CDR3 sequence: CAIRDFSYNEQFF. The CDR3 DNA is TGTGCCATCCGGGATTTCTCCTACAATGAGCAGTTCTTC.

CDR3 region: CAWSIFSGRGYEQYF. CDR3 coding DNA: TGTGCCTGGAGTATCTTTAGCGGGAGGGGCTACGAGCAGTACTTC. The chain employs TRBV30 and TRBJ2-7, with TRBD2 matching 11 bases. CDR1 GTSNPN and CDR2 SVGIG come from the germline V gene (reference sequence). V was clipped by 2 bases and J by 3 bases; unmatched bases: 6. CDR3 size: 15 residues.